This T cell receptor beta chain was obtained from a study of shared clonotypes between healthy human individuals. From germline, CDR1 is SGHDT and CDR2 YYEEEE. Trimming at V came to 2 bases and at J to 3 bases, leaving 4 bases not matched to a gene. This CDR3 is built from 14 residues. Naive CD8 isolation took CD45RO-negative cells positively selected for CCR7 and excluded terminally differentiated effector memory CD45RA+ cells. Profiling relied on immunoSEQ multiplex PCR, and the TCRdb table lists in-frame clones only, not all of them. Of 1.5 million to 2.5 million clones listed, about 95% are singletons.

This clonotype originated in a man aged 18-30 years in good health. The sample comprised naive CD8+ T cells sorted from blood. The V gene is TRBV5-6, the J gene TRBJ2-7; 8 bases are a match to TRBD1. The CDR3 loop is CASSFSDRDYEQYF. The CDR3 DNA sequence: TGTGCCAGCAGCTTTTCGGACAGGGACTACGAGCAGTACTTC.